This passage covers 18 T cell receptor beta chains from one sample sequenced in a study of blood T cell repertoires in COVID-19. Clones were sequenced by immunoSEQ multiplex PCR, and TCRdb holds only the in-frame ones, with some missing. Of around 130,000 clones listed, less than 90% are singletons. The specimen sequenced was peripheral blood. The origin of the receptors is a woman in her twenties or thirties who had recovered from COVID-19.

The chain combines TRBV20-1 with TRBJ2-5; 10 nucleotides line up with TRBD2. Germline assignment: CDR1 DFQATT and CDR2 SNEGSKA (reference sequence). V shed 3 bases, J shed 3 bases, and the junction held 4 bases outside the gene matches. The CDR3 is made up of 14 amino acids. The CDR3 DNA reads as TGCAGTGCTAGTAGGACTAGCGGCAAAGAGACCCAGTACTTC. It is translated as CSASRTSGKETQYF.

This sequence joins TRBV7-6 and TRBJ1-2; weak D call: TRBD1 (6 bases). The germline V gene encodes CDR1 SGHVS and CDR2 FNYEAQ. V dropped 5 bases and J dropped 0 bases, with 13 bases sitting between them. The CDR3 contains 15 residues. The CDR3, as DNA: TGTGCCAGCAGCCGTGACAGGCAAGCTAACTATGGCTACACCTTC. Protein: CASSRDRQANYGYTF.

In DNA form, the CDR3 reads TGTGCCAGTAGTACGCAGGGGGCTCTGTACAATGAGCAGTTCTTC. Translating it yields CASSTQGALYNEQFF. The genes are TRBV19 and TRBJ2-1; 8 nucleotides align to TRBD1. There are 15 residues in the CDR3. V was clipped by 4 bases and J by 4 bases; unmatched bases: 6. Germline CDR1 and CDR2: LNHDA and SQIVND (reference sequence). The full variable domain, with the rest looked up from reference TRBV19 and TRBJ2-1, is DGGITQSPKYLFRKEGQNVTLSCEQNLNHDAMYWYRQDPGQGLRLIYYSQIVNDFQKGDIAEGYSVSREKKESFPLTVTSAQKNPTAFYLCASSTQGALYNEQFFGPGTRLTVL.

V gene TRBV6-4 combines with J gene TRBJ2-3; TRBD2 agrees at 10 bases. Germline CDR1 and CDR2: MRHNA and SNTAGT. Trimming at V came to 5 bases and at J to 5 bases, leaving 4 bases not matched to a gene. There are 14 residues in the CDR3. The CDR3 DNA sequence: TGTGCCAGCAGTAGCGGGGGGGCGGAAGATACGCAGTATTTT. This encodes CASSSGGAEDTQYF.

The chain employs TRBV12-5 and TRBJ1-3; tentatively, D is TRBD1 (5 bases). CDR1 LGHNT and CDR2 FRNRAP come from the germline V gene. Deletions cut 1 base from V and 0 bases from J, with 13 bases between. This CDR3 spans 17 amino acids. The CDR3 reads CASGLGARANSGNTIYF. The CDR3 DNA reads as TGTGCTAGTGGTTTGGGTGCCAGGGCTAACTCTGGAAACACCATATATTTT.

V usage is TRBV7-9 and J usage is TRBJ2-1; the match to TRBD1 covers 10 bases. Per germline, CDR1 SEHNR and CDR2 FQNEAQ (reference sequence). This CDR3 has 14 residues. With 5 bases clipped from V and 9 bases from J, the junction kept 7 bases outside the gene matches. CDR3 sequence (DNA): TGTGCCAGCAGCAAGGGACAGGGGAAAGGTGAGCAGTTCTTC. This sequence encodes CASSKGQGKGEQFF.

This sequence joins TRBV2 and TRBJ1-4; 7 nucleotides agree with TRBD1. Germline CDR1 reads SNHLY; CDR2 reads FYNNEI. J lost 5 bases, V lost 6 bases, and 6 bases had no gene match. This CDR3 comprises 14 residues. CDR3 bases: TGTGCCAGCAGGCGCTCAGGGGGGAATGAAAAACTGTTTTTT. It specifies CASRRSGGNEKLFF.

The chain carries TRBV27 and TRBJ2-7; weak D call: TRBD2 (6 bases). Germline CDR1 reads MNHEY; CDR2 reads SMNVEV (reference sequence). CDR3 length: 15 amino acids. Trimming shortened V by 4 bases and J by 5 bases, and 18 bases separated the two germline ends. CDR3 amino acids: CASSSIAGRGDEQYF. The CDR3, as DNA: TGTGCCAGCAGTTCTATCGCGGGTCGCGGGGACGAGCAGTACTTC.

V and J are TRBV27 and TRBJ2-3; 10 bases align to TRBD2. This CDR3 is built from 15 residues. The trim removed 3 bases at V and 5 bases at J, leaving 5 bases unmatched. Germline CDR1 MNHEY, CDR2 SMNVEV (reference sequence). CDR3 sequence reads: CASSFQAGGRDTQYF. CDR3 coding DNA: TGTGCCAGCAGTTTCCAAGCGGGAGGGCGAGATACGCAGTATTTT.

The V gene is TRBV14, the J gene TRBJ2-3; D ambiguous. Between the trimmed V and J ends, which lost 1 base and 3 bases, there was a span of 20 bases. This CDR3 is built from 18 residues. The germline gives CDR1 SGHDN, CDR2 FVKESK. CDR3 bases: TGTGCCAGCAGCCAAGGGGTGGTGGTGGCGGAACCGACAGATACGCAGTATTTT. It yields the protein CASSQGVVVAEPTDTQYF.

The rearrangement uses TRBV5-8 and TRBJ2-7, with unresolved D. Per germline, CDR1 SGHTS and CDR2 YDEGEE. The CDR3 has 12 residues. Trimming shortened V by 1 base and J by 4 bases, and 6 bases separated the two germline ends. DNA of the CDR3: TGTGCCAGCAGCTTGAAGAGGTACGAGCAGTACTTC. It codes for CASSLKRYEQYF.

V and J are TRBV30 and TRBJ1-6, with a possible D match to TRBD1 (6 bases). From germline, CDR1 is GTSNPN and CDR2 SVGIG (reference sequence). The CDR3 contains 13 residues. Between the trimmed V and J ends, which lost 3 bases and 7 bases, there was a span of 10 bases. CDR3 amino acids: CAWSTGSNSPLHF. CDR3 in DNA: TGTGCCTGGAGCACAGGGTCCAATTCACCCCTCCACTTT.

Only one count was recorded for this clone. J is TRBJ2-1 and V is TRBV2; 7 bases agree with TRBD2. V dropped 8 bases and J dropped 9; count of bases not matched to a gene: 10. The CDR3 is 13 residues long. Per germline, CDR1 SNHLY and CDR2 FYNNEI. The CDR3 reads CASQSVTSREQFF. Here the CDR3 DNA reads TGTGCCAGCCAGTCGGTGACTAGCCGTGAGCAGTTCTTC.

The CDR3 spells CASSFTGQGPYGYTF. The CDR3 nucleotides read TGTGCCAGCAGCTTCACCGGACAGGGGCCCTATGGCTACACCTTC. This chain connects TRBV11-2 to TRBJ1-2; TRBD1 agrees at 9 bases. J was trimmed by 4 bases and V by 3 bases; bases with no gene match: 6. Germline V CDR1 and CDR2: SGHAT, FQNNGV. This CDR3 is 15 amino acids long.

This chain links TRBV10-1 with TRBJ1-2; D possibly corresponds to TRBD1 (5 bases). CDR1 WNHNN and CDR2 SYGVQD come from the germline V gene (reference sequence). The CDR3 loop spans 15 amino acids. The V and J ends lost 0 bases and 8 bases respectively, with 16 bases between them. The CDR3 DNA reads TGCGCCAGCAGTGAGTCCCCCAGGGATCCTGAAGGCTACACCTTC. This sequence encodes CASSESPRDPEGYTF.

J is TRBJ2-1 and V is TRBV7-3; 7 bases line up with TRBD2. This CDR3 has 15 amino acids. With V trimmed by 1 base and J by 7 bases, 7 bases remained unmatched. The germline V gene has CDR1 SGHTA and CDR2 FQGTGA. The CDR3 loop reads CASSLSGSLGNEQFF. DNA of the CDR3: TGTGCCAGCAGCTTAAGCGGGAGTCTAGGGAATGAGCAGTTCTTC.

The chain recombines TRBV5-1 with TRBJ1-1; D gene unclear. The germline V gene has CDR1 SGHRS and CDR2 YFSETQ. V gave up 0 bases and J gave up 2 bases, with 5 bases separating them. The CDR3 consists of 13 residues. This chain's CDR3 is CASSLAFNTEAFF. The CDR3 DNA is TGCGCCAGCAGCTTGGCATTTAACACTGAAGCTTTCTTT. Variable domain in full (rest from reference TRBV5-1 and TRBJ1-1): KAGVTQTPRYLIKTRGQQVTLSCSPISGHRSVSWYQQTPGQGLQFLFEYFSETQRNKGNFPGRFSGRQFSNSRSEMNVSTLELGDSALYLCASSLAFNTEAFFGQGTRLTVV.

This clone was counted a single time. The chain employs TRBV19 and TRBJ2-7, with 7 bases that match TRBD1. The V gene end was trimmed by 3 bases and the J gene end by 2 bases; junction bases not matched to a gene: 7. The V gene's germline CDR1 is LNHDA and CDR2 SQIVND (reference sequence). The CDR3 runs to 15 residues. For the CDR3, the DNA is TGTGCCAGTAGTATCGACGACAGGGTACCCTACGAGCAGTACTTC. It encodes CASSIDDRVPYEQYF.